These 2 T cell receptor beta chains were sequenced from one sample in a study of blood T cell repertoires in COVID-19 (dated by TCRdb to the early 2020s). The method behind the library was the immunoSEQ multiplex PCR assay. TCRdb took over this immuneACCESS table, retaining in-frame rearrangements with V and J assigned. Such tables are incomplete; in checked studies, under half of the missing clones stem from an unresolved V gene, and the remainder is unexplained. The table for this sample lists 100,000 or so clones; roughly 77% of them were counted only once. The ten largest clones capture 20% to 25% of the sample. Sample: peripheral blood. The source is a human donor in a cohort sampled during active COVID-19.

The V and J genes are TRBV11-2 and TRBJ2-1; D remains unclear. CDR1 and CDR2 (germline): SGHAT, FQNNGV. Trimming removed 5 bases at V and 12 bases at J, with 14 bases between. The CDR3 has 12 residues. The CDR3 nucleotides are TGTGCCAGCAGCCGCCGTACCTCGGGGCAGTTCTTC. Translated: CASSRRTSGQFF. The full variable domain, with the rest looked up from reference TRBV11-2 and TRBJ2-1, is EAGVAQSPRYKIIEKRQSVAFWCNPISGHATLYWYQQILGQGPKLLIQFQNNGVVDDSQLPKDRFSAERLKGVDSTLKIQPAKLEDSAVYLCASSRRTSGQFFGPGTRLTVL.

V is TRBV15 and J is TRBJ1-5; no reliable D call. The length of the CDR3 is 12 residues. Germline CDR1 LNHNV, CDR2 YYDKDF (reference sequence). V was clipped by 2 bases and J by 5 bases, with 4 bases between them. As DNA, the CDR3 is TGTGCCACCAGCAGAACGGATCAGCCCCAGCATTTT. Translation gives CATSRTDQPQHF.